These 17 T cell receptor beta chains originate from one sample sequenced in a study of cytomegalovirus exposure and HLA in healthy donors. Primers for the PCR totalled 60 Vbeta and 13 Jbeta. The data were produced by immunoSEQ multiplex PCR, yet TCRdb's version contains in-frame clones alone and is incomplete. The table includes 97,000 or so clones, roughly 70% detected once. Sequencing used PBMCs. These receptors were collected from a middle-aged man in good health and CMV-seronegative.

The J gene is TRBJ1-1, the V gene TRBV7-9; TRBD1 aligns across 10 bases. CDR1 and CDR2 from the germline V gene are SEHNR and FQNEAQ (reference sequence). The CDR3 length is 16 residues. Unmatched junction bases numbered 9, after V lost 0 bases and J lost 8 bases. CDR3 region: CASSLASPGTGAEAFF. CDR3 nucleotide sequence: TGTGCCAGCAGCTTAGCCAGTCCCGGGACAGGGGCCGAAGCTTTCTTT.

The rearrangement links TRBV5-6 to TRBJ2-3; 8 nucleotides line up with TRBD2. This CDR3 is built from 16 residues. The J segment lost 5 bases and the V segment lost 4 bases, leaving 12 bases of the junction unmatched. Germline assignment: CDR1 SGHDT and CDR2 YYEEEE. The DNA of the CDR3 is TGTGCCAGCAGCCGGAGTTACGGGGGGGCCCAAGATACGCAGTATTTT. Translating gives CASSRSYGGAQDTQYF.

This clone was seen more than once but under ten times. The V and J genes are TRBV4-1 and TRBJ2-5; D is ambiguous. V lost 3 bases to trimming and J lost 4 bases, with 9 bases between them. Per germline, CDR1 MGHRA and CDR2 YSYEKL. The CDR3 is made up of 13 amino acids. DNA for the CDR3: TGCGCCAGCAGCCACCCCCGAGGAGAGACCCAGTACTTC. Its translation is CASSHPRGETQYF.

The chain uses TRBV7-9 and TRBJ2-5; tentatively, D is TRBD1 (5 bases). V lost 2 bases to trimming and J lost 3 bases, with 10 bases between them. CDR1 and CDR2 from the germline V gene are SEHNR and FQNEAQ (reference sequence). This CDR3 has 14 residues. This chain's CDR3 is CASSLLFREETQYF. CDR3 DNA: TGTGCCAGCAGCTTATTATTCAGGGAAGAGACCCAGTACTTC.

V gene TRBV7-9 combines with J gene TRBJ2-2, with D possibly being TRBD2 (5 bases). The V end lost 5 bases, the J end lost 4 bases, and 8 bases lay between the germline ends. Germline lookup yields CDR1 SEHNR and CDR2 FQNEAQ (reference sequence). The CDR3 totals 13 residues. CDR3: CASSPGITGELFF. In DNA, the CDR3 is TGTGCCAGCAGCCCGGGGATCACCGGGGAGCTGTTTTTT.

The chain is built from TRBV27 and TRBJ2-7; a possible D gene is TRBD1 (5 bases). V shed 3 bases and J shed 4 bases, with 19 bases lying between them. Germline loops: CDR1 MNHEY, CDR2 SMNVEV (reference sequence). This CDR3 region has 16 residues. The CDR3 spells CASSLAPPGFSYEQYF. CDR3 coding DNA: TGTGCCAGCAGTTTGGCTCCTCCAGGGTTTTCATACGAGCAGTACTTC.

CDR3 sequence reads: CASSVGPADTEAFF. CDR3 bases: TGCGCCAGCAGCGTTGGGCCAGCGGACACTGAAGCTTTCTTT. V usage is TRBV5-1 and J usage is TRBJ1-1; no definite D call. The germline gives CDR1 SGHRS, CDR2 YFSETQ. The CDR3 is 14 residues long. Trimming cost V 4 bases and J 3 bases, with 13 bases left between them.

The chain combines TRBV27 with TRBJ2-5; 12 bases map to TRBD2. This CDR3 has 17 amino acids. Trimming took 5 bases from V and 1 from J; bases not matched to a gene: 8. Per the germline V gene, CDR1 is MNHEY and CDR2 is SMNVEV (reference sequence). The chain's CDR3 is CASSPQLAGGLQETQYF. CDR3 nucleotides: TGTGCCAGCAGTCCTCAACTAGCGGGGGGCCTCCAAGAGACCCAGTACTTC.

This clone is a singleton in its sample. The rearrangement uses TRBV27 and TRBJ2-5, with 9 bases aligning to TRBD1. Near its end, the DNA agrees better with TRBJ2-7, so the J call may be wrong. The germline CDR1 and CDR2 sequences are MNHEY and SMNVEV (reference sequence). The CDR3 extends over 14 amino acids. The CDR3 region has the DNA TGTGCCAGCACCTCAGCCGGGACAGGGAACGAGCAGTACTTC. Protein product: CASTSAGTGNEQYF.

The chain carries TRBV28 and TRBJ1-2; D not resolved. This CDR3 has 12 amino acids. From germline, CDR1 is MDHEN and CDR2 SYDVKM. V was pared by 2 bases and J by 8 bases, with 9 bases between. CDR3 DNA sequence: TGTGCCAGCAGTTTAATGGCTTACGGCTACACCTTC. Translation: CASSLMAYGYTF.

The genes are TRBV28 and TRBJ2-7; D may be TRBD1 (5 bases). V was cut by 4 bases and J by 5 bases, with 12 bases left in between. The CDR3 is 13 amino acids. Germline lookup yields CDR1 MDHEN and CDR2 SYDVKM. Written as DNA, the CDR3 is TGTGCCAGCAGTTCAGGGATGTCGGACGAGCAGTACTTC. It specifies CASSSGMSDEQYF.

The rearrangement joins TRBV25-1 to TRBJ1-5, with TRBD1 identical over 9 bases. The CDR3 is made up of 16 amino acids. Trimming cost V 10 bases and J 1 base; bases outside gene matches: 11. CDR1 and CDR2 from the germline V gene are MGHDK and SYGVNS. Here the CDR3 reads CANDADRGRSNQPQHF. CDR3 coding DNA: TGTGCCAACGACGCGGACAGGGGACGGAGCAATCAGCCCCAGCATTTT.

The chain joins TRBV6-1 to TRBJ2-1; 7 positions agree with TRBD2. V gave up 3 bases and J gave up 4 bases; unmatched junction bases: 3. The length of the CDR3 is 14 residues. Germline CDR1 reads MNHNS; CDR2 reads SASEGT. The CDR3 nucleotides are TGTGCCAGCAGTGAGCTAGCGGATTACAATGAGCAGTTCTTC. This gives the protein CASSELADYNEQFF.

For this clone: This same CDR3 is encoded by further DNA sequences in the sample. The rearrangement links TRBV7-2 to TRBJ1-5, with D unclear. The CDR3 runs to 14 residues. Germline CDR1 and CDR2: SGHTA and FQGNSA. V lost 1 base to trimming and J lost 5 bases, with 9 bases between them. CDR3 DNA: TGTGCCAGCAGCTTAGGAGGGAACGATCAGCCCCAGCATTTT. Translated, it gives CASSLGGNDQPQHF.

This clone was counted once. V is TRBV15 and J is TRBJ1-5, with D possibly being TRBD1 (6 bases). The germline CDR1 and CDR2 sequences are LNHNV and YYDKDF (reference sequence). The V end was cut by 4 bases, the J end by 3 bases, with 10 bases between. This CDR3 region has 14 residues. CDR3 region: CATSIDRFNQPQHF. The CDR3 DNA sequence: TGTGCCACCAGCATAGACAGGTTCAATCAGCCCCAGCATTTT.

The rearrangement joins TRBV30 to TRBJ2-7; 8 bases are a match to TRBD1. Germline V gene data show CDR1 as GTSNPN and CDR2 as SVGIG (reference sequence). V was pared by 3 bases and J by 1 base, with 8 bases of the junction left unmatched. This CDR3 contains 15 residues. CDR3 coding DNA: TGTGCCTGGAGCCCCGGACAGGGAAAGTCCTACGAGCAGTACTTC. Translation gives CAWSPGQGKSYEQYF.

The CDR3 region is CASSRTNTGELFF. In nucleotides, the CDR3 is TGTGCCAGCTCGCGAACGAACACCGGGGAGCTGTTTTTT. The V call is TRBV28, the J call TRBJ2-2; D unclear. The CDR3 runs to 13 residues. With 8 bases removed from V and 0 bases from J, the gap between germline ends came to 7 bases. Germline V CDR1 and CDR2: MDHEN, SYDVKM.